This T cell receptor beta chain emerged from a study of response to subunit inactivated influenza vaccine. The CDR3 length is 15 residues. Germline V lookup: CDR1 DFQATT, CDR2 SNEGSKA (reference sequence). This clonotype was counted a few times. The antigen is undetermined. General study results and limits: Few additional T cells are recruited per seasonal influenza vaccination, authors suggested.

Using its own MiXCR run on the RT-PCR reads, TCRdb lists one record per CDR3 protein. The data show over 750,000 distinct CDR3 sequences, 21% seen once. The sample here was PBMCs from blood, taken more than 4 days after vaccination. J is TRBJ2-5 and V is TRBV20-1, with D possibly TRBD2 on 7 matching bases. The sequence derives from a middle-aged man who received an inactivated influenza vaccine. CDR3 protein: CSLEGGAVIEETQYF. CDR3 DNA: TGCAGCCTCGAGGGGGGGGCGGTAATAGAAGAGACCCAGTACTTC.